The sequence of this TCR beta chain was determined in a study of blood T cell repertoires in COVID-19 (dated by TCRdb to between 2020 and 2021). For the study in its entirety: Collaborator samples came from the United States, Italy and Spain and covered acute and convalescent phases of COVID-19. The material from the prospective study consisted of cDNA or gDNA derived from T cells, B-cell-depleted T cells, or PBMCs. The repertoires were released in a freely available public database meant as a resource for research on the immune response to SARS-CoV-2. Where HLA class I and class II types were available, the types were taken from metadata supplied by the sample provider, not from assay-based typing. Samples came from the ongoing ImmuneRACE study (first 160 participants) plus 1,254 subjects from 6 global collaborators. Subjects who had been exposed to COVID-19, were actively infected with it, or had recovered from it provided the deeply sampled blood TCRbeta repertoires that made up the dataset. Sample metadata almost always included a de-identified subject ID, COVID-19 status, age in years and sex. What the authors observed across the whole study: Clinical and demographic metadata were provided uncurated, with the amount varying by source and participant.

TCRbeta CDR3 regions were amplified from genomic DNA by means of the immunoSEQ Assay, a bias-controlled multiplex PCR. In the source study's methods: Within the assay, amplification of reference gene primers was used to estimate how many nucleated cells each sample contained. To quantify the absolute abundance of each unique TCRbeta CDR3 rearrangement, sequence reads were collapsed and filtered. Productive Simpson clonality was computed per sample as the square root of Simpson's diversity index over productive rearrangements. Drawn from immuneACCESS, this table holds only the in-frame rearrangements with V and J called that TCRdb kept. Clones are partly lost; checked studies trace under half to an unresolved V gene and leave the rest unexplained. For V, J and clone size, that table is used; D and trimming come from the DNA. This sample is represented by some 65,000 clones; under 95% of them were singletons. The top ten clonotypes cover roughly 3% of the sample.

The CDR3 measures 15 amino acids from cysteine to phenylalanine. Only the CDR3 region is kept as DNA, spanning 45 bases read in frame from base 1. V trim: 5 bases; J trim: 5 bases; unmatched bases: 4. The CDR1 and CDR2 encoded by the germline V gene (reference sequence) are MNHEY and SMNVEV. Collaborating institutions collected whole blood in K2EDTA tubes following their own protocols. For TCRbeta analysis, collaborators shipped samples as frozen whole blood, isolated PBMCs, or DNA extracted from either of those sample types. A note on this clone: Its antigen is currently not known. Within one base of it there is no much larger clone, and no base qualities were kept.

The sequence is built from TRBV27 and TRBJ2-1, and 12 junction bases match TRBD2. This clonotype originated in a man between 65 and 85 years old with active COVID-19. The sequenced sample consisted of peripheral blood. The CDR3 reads CASSVRLAGDNEQFF. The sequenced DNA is TGTGCCAGCAGTGTCCGACTAGCGGGGGACAATGAGCAGTTCTTC.